This TCR beta chain was retrieved from a study of blood T cell repertoires in COVID-19 (dated by TCRdb to 2019 to 2021). Turning to the overall study: Collaborator samples came from the United States, Italy and Spain and covered acute and convalescent phases of COVID-19. The material from the prospective study consisted of cDNA or gDNA derived from T cells, B-cell-depleted T cells, or PBMCs. Subjects who had been exposed to COVID-19, were actively infected with it, or had recovered from it provided the deeply sampled blood TCRbeta repertoires that made up the dataset. The repertoires were made available in a free public database intended to serve as a resource for research on the immune response to SARS-CoV-2. Samples came from the ongoing ImmuneRACE study (first 160 participants) plus 1,254 subjects from 6 global collaborators. Nearly every sample came with metadata listing a de-identified subject ID, COVID-19 status, age in years and sex. Where HLA class I and class II types were available, the types were taken from metadata supplied by the sample provider, not from assay-based typing.

What the authors observed across the whole study: The amount of clinical and demographic metadata varied by source and participant and was provided uncurated.

The collaborating institutions used their own protocols to collect whole blood in K2EDTA tubes. For TCRbeta analysis, collaborators shipped samples as frozen whole blood, isolated PBMCs, or DNA extracted from either of those sample types. On this clone: The antigen it recognizes is unknown. Base-call qualities are not available, and no considerably larger clone is one nucleotide away.

TCRbeta CDR3 regions were amplified from genomic DNA using the immunoSEQ Assay, a bias-controlled multiplex PCR. The original methods were these. Nucleated cell counts per sample were estimated from amplification of reference gene primers within the assay. Sequence reads were collapsed and filtered to measure the absolute abundance of every unique TCRbeta CDR3 rearrangement. For each sample, productive Simpson clonality was calculated as the square root of Simpson's diversity index across productive rearrangements. As stored in TCRdb, this immuneACCESS dataset retains in-frame rearrangements with V and J assigned. A fraction of the clones does not appear; measured against another copy, unresolved V genes explain less than half of the discrepancy, and the remainder lacks a known reason. The V and J calls and the clone size are those of that table, but D and trimming were determined from the DNA. The sample has some 120,000 clones on record, around nine tenths of them singletons. In total, the top ten clones hold around 3.7% of the sample.

Sequenced material: peripheral blood. The TCR originated in a man in his fifties with active COVID-19.

The DNA sequence is as follows: TGTGCCAGCAGCTTGAGTGGAAACACCATATATTTT. Translated, this gives CASSLSGNTIYF. This chain is built from TRBV12-3 or TRBV12-4 and TRBJ1-3; the D gene lacks a confident call. The CDR3 runs 12 amino acids, cysteine and phenylalanine included. The sequence is cut down to CDR3 DNA, 36 bases in frame from base 1. The junction carries 6 bases between V and J, which are trimmed by 6 bases and 3 bases respectively.